This T cell receptor (beta chain) is drawn from a study of vaccination effects on CD4 cells after COVID-19. Study background: As their vaccination, participants received two doses of either BNT162b2 or mRNA-1273.

Generated by immunoSEQ multiplex PCR, the TCRdb table keeps only in-frame clones and is missing some. This repertoire shows about 27,000 clones, around 82% found once; its top ten account for more than 15%. The V gene's germline CDR1 is KGHSH and CDR2 LQKENI. V was shortened by 1 base and J by 1 base, with 11 bases between the two germline ends. The CDR3 runs to 16 residues. Antigen-specific CD4+ T cells were expanded with viral peptide pools in the ViraFEST assay before sequencing. With nine to eleven days of culture completed, CD4+ T cells were isolated. PCR confirmed that the person was infected with SARS-CoV-2 between March and December 2020. With 7.5 to 10 ug/ml peptides and around 9.9 IU/ml IL-2, 1.5 million to 2 million PBMC per well were cultured. The authors replaced half the medium with IL-2 medium on days 3 and 7. General observations from the study: Among infection- and vaccine-induced clones, marked clonal contraction occurred late after vaccination.

Points on this clone: Its antigen is as yet unknown.

This chain joins TRBV18 and TRBJ1-3; D not certain. The sequenced sample was CD4+ T cells from PBMCs cultured with HCoV-NL63 spike peptides, obtained before COVID-19 vaccination. This TCR derives from a human donor who had a prior SARS-CoV-2 infection. CDR3 in amino acids: CASSPLPVVSGNTIYF. The CDR3, as DNA: TGTGCCAGCTCACCACTGCCCGTCGTATCTGGAAACACCATATATTTT.